The source of this T cell receptor (beta chain) is a study of cytomegalovirus exposure and HLA in healthy donors. Concerning this clone itself: What it recognizes is unknown.

General study findings and limits: It was 164 TCR beta chains that were listed as cytomegalovirus-associated.

Amplification used 60 Vbeta primers and 13 Jbeta primers. The method was immunoSEQ multiplex PCR; TCRdb's version includes in-frame clones alone and lacks a portion of them. The top ten clones hold 3% to 3.5% of a sample with 80,000 to 100,000 clones, about 80% of them seen once. J gave up 3 bases and V 4 bases, and 5 bases lay outside the gene matches. Germline V CDR1 and CDR2: SGHVS, FQNEAQ. The CDR3 runs to 15 residues. The chain employs TRBV7-8 and TRBJ1-5; TRBD1 agrees at 8 bases. This sequence was found in a man aged 35 to 55 in good health and CMV-seronegative. Sequencing used PBMCs. The CDR3 coding sequence is TGTGCCAGCAGCTCCGGGACAGGTCTCAATCAGCCCCAGCATTTT. This codes for CASSSGTGLNQPQHF. Supplemented by reference TRBV7-8 and TRBJ1-5, the full variable domain reads GAGVSQSPRYKVAKRGQDVALRCDPISGHVSLFWYQQALGQGPEFLTYFQNEAQLDKSGLPSDRFFAERPEGSVSTLKIQRTQQEDSAVYLCASSSGTGLNQPQHFGDGTRLSIL.